This record covers a single TCR beta chain. Under the authors' procedure: Amplification of reference gene primers provided the estimated nucleated cell counts. Using immunoSEQ multiplex PCR, the repertoire was profiled, and TCRdb retains in-frame clones only, with some absent. V and J calls and clone size are those listed in that table; D and trimming were worked out from the DNA. Among approximately 170,000 clones listed, 85% to 95% were seen once. Seattle participants joined during active infection and were tracked over time. V shed 6 bases, J shed 7 bases, and the junction held 2 bases outside the gene matches. The CDR3 has 13 residues. This entry comes from a study of blood T cell repertoires in COVID-19. For the study at large: Sites across the United States, Italy and Spain contributed samples from acute and convalescent COVID-19. From T cells, B-cell-depleted T cells, or PBMCs came the material, which was cDNA or gDNA.

The sample comprised peripheral blood. This clonotype was obtained from a woman in her sixties with COVID-19, enrolled during active disease. The chain combines TRBV12-3 or TRBV12-4 with TRBJ1-4; 10 bases fit TRBD1. The CDR3 coding sequence is TGTGCCAGCAGCAGGACAGGGGGTGAAAAACTGTTTTTT. Translation gives CASSRTGGEKLFF.